This T cell receptor beta chain was retrieved from a study of T cell responses to AZD1222 COVID-19 vaccine. Overall study findings and caveats: Mapped onto spike, vaccine-associated CD4 TCRs spanned it and were dominant at 160-218 and 743-854.

The CDR3 has 16 amino acids. V dropped 4 bases and J dropped 4 bases, with 20 bases sitting between them. The germline V gene has CDR1 SEHNR and CDR2 FQNEAQ (reference sequence). On this clone: Its target is unknown.

Measured with immunoSEQ multiplex PCR; TCRdb has only the in-frame clones, and not every one. The data contain approximately 99,000 clones, around nine tenths of them seen just once; the ten biggest clones take up approximately 2.9%. The chain is built from TRBV7-9 and TRBJ2-7; tentative D call: TRBD2 (5 bases). Sequencing used peripheral blood, obtained on day 0 of AZD1222 vaccination. The TCR comes from an adult in good health. As DNA, the CDR3 is TGTGCCAGCAGCTCCGACACGGGGTACAAAGGGTACGAGCAGTACTTC. Residues: CASSSDTGYKGYEQYF.